This TCR beta chain was obtained from a study of CD8 T cells in Susac syndrome. The study sequenced TCR beta in blood CD8+ and CD4+ T cells. The controls, all healthy donors, were matched for age and sex. TEMRA cells were FACS-enriched, with CD8+ and CD4+ T cells isolated negatively. This clonotype was counted a single time. An input of about 0.45 to 1 ug of RNA was subjected to reverse transcription using random hexamers. Multiplex PCR with immunoSEQ amplified the TCR beta CDR3 across 54 Vbeta and 13 Jbeta. TCRdb re-called the immunoSEQ multiplex PCR reads with MiXCR, one entry per CDR3 protein. Seen here are roughly 130,000 distinct CDR3 sequences, around 96% observed once, and the top ten hold more than 0.095%. Per germline, CDR1 SGHTA and CDR2 FQGNSA. The CDR3 runs 13 residues. V was pared by 2 bases and J by 3 bases, with 5 bases between.

Source material: CD4+ T cells from PBMCs. V is TRBV7-2 and J is TRBJ2-1; perhaps TRBD2 as D (5 bases). The sequence came from a human donor in good health. The CDR3 sequence is CASSLTSYNEQFF. For the CDR3, the DNA is TGTGCCAGCAGCTTAACTAGCTACAATGAGCAGTTCTTC.